This T cell receptor beta chain came from a study of human T cells and chemical hapten exposure. Study context: TCR yields per sample varied, mainly owing to small pooled library volume differences. The study's findings and limits: DPC sensitization produced no change in TCRs with frequency above 1 in 1000.

TCRdb re-called the RACE reads through MiXCR, storing one row per CDR3 protein. The table has around 52,000 distinct CDR3 sequences, 9% to 9.5% seen once. CDR3 length equals 20 residues. Germline CDR1 and CDR2: SGHVS and FQNEAQ. Trimming stripped 5 bases from V and 2 bases from J, with 30 bases between. This clonotype appeared many times. Its matching antigen is unknown. Time point denoted: patch test 1, 2 weeks after DPC sensitization. Treatment reported: therapeutic diphenylcyclopropenone sensitization with weekly scalp DPC. The material was whole blood, obtained in connection with sensitization to the hapten diphenylcyclopropenone (DPC). The TCR was taken from a woman aged 40 to 49 with alopecia areata. Some clones in this sample may be carry-over from other donors' samples. The rearrangement links TRBV7-8 to TRBJ2-5; a weak D match, TRBD2 (6 bases). The chain's CDR3 is CASSPVGRRGGASPQETQYF. CDR3 in DNA: TGTGCCAGCAGCCCGGTGGGCAGGCGGGGTGGGGCTTCCCCACAAGAGACCCAGTACTTC.